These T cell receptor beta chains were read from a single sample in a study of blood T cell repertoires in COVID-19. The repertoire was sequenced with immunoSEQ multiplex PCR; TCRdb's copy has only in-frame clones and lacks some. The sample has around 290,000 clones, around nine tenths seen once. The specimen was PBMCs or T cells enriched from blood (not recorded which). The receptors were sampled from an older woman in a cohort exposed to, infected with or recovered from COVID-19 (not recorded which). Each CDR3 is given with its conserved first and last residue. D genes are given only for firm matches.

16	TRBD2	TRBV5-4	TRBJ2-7	CASSLGLAGGSYEQYF
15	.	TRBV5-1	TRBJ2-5	CASSLARAGLETQYF
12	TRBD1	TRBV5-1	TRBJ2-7	CAREGAPYEQYF
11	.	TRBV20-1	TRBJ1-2	CSASDRVTGAF
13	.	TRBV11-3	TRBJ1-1	CASSLLWNTEAFF
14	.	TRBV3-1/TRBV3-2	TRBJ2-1	CASSQDAASVEQFF
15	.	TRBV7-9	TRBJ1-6	CASSLANNRESPLHF
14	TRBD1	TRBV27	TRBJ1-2	CASSVDRGGYGYTF
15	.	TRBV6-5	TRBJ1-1	CASSFRDTRNTEAFF
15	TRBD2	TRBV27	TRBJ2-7	CASSYGTSGSYEQYF
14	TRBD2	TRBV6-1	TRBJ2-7	CASSQGTSGYEQYF
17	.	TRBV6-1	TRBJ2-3	CASSEKRLILLTDTQYF
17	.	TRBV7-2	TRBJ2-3	CASSPRGIAVREDTQYF
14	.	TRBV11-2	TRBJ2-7	CASSFDSTPYEQYF
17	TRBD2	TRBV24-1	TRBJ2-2	CATSDLPQAGNTGELFF
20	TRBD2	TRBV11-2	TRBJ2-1	CASSLERLAGGPREYNEQFF
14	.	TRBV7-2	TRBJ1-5	CASSGGGDNQPQHF
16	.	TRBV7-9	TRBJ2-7	CASSLIDRSATHEQYF
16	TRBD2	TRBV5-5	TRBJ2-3	CASSSGTSGNTDTQYF
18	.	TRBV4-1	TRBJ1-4	CASSQVRPPISLNEKLFF
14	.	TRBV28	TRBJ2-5	CASSLSGARETQYF
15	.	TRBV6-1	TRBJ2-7	CASSESGTGTYEQYF
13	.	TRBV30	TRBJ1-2	CAWSVRGSYGYTF
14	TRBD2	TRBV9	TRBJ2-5	CASSVGGSGKTQYF
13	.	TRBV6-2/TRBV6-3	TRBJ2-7	CASSAGSYYEQYF
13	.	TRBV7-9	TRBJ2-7	CASSFSGTYEQYF
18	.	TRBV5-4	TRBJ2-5	CASSLLFPVPPGSETQYF
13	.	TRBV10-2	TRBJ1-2	CASSEGLTYGYTF
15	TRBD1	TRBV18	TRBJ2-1	CASSPGTGKNNEQFF
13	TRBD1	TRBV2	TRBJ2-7	CASSRDRAYEQYF
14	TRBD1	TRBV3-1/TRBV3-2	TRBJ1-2	CASSPGQGDSGYTF
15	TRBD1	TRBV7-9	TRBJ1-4	CASSSTGWVNEKLFF
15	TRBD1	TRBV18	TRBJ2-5	CASSPRETGRETQYF
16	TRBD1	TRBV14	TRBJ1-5	CASSPRDRGPNQPQHF
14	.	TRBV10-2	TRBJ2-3	CASRDFKSTDTQYF
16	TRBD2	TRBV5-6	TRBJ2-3	CASSPIRGGSTDTQYF
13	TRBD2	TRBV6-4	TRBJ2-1	CASSIRLASEQFF